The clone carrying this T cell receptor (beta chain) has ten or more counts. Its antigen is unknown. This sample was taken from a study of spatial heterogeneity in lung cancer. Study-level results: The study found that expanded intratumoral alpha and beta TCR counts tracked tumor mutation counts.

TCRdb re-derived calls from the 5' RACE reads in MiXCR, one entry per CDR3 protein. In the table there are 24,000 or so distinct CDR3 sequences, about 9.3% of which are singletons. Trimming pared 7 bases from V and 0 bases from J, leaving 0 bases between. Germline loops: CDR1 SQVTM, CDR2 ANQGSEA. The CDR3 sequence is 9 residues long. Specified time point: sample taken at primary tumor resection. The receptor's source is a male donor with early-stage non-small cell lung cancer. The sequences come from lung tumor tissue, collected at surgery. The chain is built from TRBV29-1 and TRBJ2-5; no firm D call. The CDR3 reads CSDQETQYF. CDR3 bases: TGCAGCGACCAAGAGACCCAGTACTTC.